This T cell receptor beta chain was identified in a study of blood T cell repertoires in COVID-19. Study-level background: Both acute and convalescent COVID-19 samples were obtained from the United States, Italy and Spain. The analysed material was cDNA or gDNA that came from T cells, B-cell-depleted T cells, or PBMCs.

Trimming removed 3 bases from V and 3 bases from J, with 9 bases in between. The CDR3 extends over 13 amino acids. The V gene's germline CDR1 is SGHDT and CDR2 YYEEEE. Per the authors' pipeline: Amplification with reference gene primers provided the estimates of nucleated cell counts. Clones were sequenced by immunoSEQ multiplex PCR, and TCRdb holds only the in-frame ones, with some missing. The V and J calls and clone size come from that table; D and trimming were worked out from the DNA. The data contain about 68,000 clones, over 70% of them singletons. This receptor was obtained from a human donor in a cohort sampled during active COVID-19. Sequencing was carried out using peripheral blood. The V gene is TRBV5-6, the J gene TRBJ2-5; maybe TRBD2 (6 bases). The CDR3 is CASSSTRKETQYF. CDR3 in DNA: TGTGCCAGCAGCTCGACTAGGAAAGAGACCCAGTACTTC.